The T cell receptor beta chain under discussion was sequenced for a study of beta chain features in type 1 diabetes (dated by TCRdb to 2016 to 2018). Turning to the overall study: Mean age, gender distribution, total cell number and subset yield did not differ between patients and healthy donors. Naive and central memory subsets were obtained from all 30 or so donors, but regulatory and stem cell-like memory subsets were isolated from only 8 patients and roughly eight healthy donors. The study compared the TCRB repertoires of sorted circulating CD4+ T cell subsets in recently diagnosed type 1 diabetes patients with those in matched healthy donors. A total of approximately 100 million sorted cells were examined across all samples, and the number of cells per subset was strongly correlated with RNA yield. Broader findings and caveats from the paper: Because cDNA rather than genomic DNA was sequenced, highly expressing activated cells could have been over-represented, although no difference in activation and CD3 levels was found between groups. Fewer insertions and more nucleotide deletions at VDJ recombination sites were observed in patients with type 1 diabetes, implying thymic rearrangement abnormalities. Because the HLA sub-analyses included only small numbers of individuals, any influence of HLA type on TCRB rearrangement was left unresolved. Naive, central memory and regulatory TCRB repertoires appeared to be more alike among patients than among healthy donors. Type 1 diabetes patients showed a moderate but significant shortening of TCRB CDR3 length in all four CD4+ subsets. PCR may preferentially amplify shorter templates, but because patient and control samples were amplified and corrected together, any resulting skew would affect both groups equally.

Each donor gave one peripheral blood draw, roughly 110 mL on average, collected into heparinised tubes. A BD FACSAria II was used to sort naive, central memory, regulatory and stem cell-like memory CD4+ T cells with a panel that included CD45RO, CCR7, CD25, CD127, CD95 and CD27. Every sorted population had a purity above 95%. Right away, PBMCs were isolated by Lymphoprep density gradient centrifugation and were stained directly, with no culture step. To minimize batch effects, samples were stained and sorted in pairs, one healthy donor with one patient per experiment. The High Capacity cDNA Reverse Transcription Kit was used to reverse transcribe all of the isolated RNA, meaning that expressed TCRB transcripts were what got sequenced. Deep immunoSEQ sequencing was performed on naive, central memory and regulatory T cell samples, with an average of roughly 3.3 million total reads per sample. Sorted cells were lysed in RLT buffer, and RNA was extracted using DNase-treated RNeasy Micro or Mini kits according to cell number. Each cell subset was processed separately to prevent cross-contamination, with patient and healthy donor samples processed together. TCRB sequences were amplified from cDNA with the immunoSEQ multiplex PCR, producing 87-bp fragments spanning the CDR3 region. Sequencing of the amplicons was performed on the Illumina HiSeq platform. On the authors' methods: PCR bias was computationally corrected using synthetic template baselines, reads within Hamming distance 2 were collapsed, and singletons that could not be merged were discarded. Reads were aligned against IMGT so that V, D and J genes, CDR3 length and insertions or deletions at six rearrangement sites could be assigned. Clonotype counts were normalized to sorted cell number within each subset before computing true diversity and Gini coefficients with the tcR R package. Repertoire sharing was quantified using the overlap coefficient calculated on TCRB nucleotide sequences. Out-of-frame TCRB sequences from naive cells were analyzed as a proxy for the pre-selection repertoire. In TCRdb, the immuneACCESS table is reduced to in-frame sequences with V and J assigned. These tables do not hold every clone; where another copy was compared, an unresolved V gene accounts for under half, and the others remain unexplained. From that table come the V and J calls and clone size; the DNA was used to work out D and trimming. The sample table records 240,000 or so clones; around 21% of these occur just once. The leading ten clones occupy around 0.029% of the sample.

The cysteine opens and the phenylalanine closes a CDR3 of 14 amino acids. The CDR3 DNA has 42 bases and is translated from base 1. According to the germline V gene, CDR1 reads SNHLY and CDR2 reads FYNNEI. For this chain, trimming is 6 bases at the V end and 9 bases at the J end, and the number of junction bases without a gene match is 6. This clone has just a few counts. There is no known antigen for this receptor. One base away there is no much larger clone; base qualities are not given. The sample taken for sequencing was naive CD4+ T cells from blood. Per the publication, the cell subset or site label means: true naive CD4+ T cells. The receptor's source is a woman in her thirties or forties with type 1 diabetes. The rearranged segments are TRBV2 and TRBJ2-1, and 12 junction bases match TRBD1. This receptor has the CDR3 CASSGGTGGSEQFF. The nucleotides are TGTGCCAGCAGCGGCGGGACAGGGGGCAGTGAGCAGTTCTTC.